This passage covers 11 T cell receptor beta chains from one sample sequenced in a study of blood T cell repertoires in acute mononucleosis. As for time point: acute infectious mononucleosis, at clinical presentation within 2 weeks of symptom onset (visit 1). Method: immunoSEQ multiplex PCR; TCRdb's copy keeps in-frame clones and lacks some. Of about 2,000 clones detected, about 32% appear once; the ten largest clones hold approximately 67%. The sample here was EBV YVL epitope tetramer+ CD8+ T cells sorted from PBMCs, taken during acute infectious mononucleosis. Subset reported: CD8 T cells binding a tetramer with EBV BRLF1 109-117 peptide (YVL-BR). These receptors all stem from a man aged 18 to 30 with infectious mononucleosis caused by EBV.

Note on this clone: The DNA is left out, because the CDR3 cannot be placed on it with certainty; the CDR3 is given as TCRdb lists it. This specimen includes other DNA sequences encoding the same CDR3. This CDR3 is CASSSILALTGTGSCFF. V usage is TRBV27 and J usage is TRBJ2-2; TRBD2 is the table's D call, not checked against the DNA. The CDR3 spans 17 amino acids, including both terminal residues. CDR1 is MNHEY and CDR2 is SMNVEV in the germline V gene (reference sequence).

This clone was counted only a few times. This sequence joins TRBV6-5 and TRBJ2-3; D unclear. V lost 11 bases and J 9 bases, leaving 18 bases between the germline ends. The germline gives CDR1 MNHEY, CDR2 SVGAGI. The CDR3 has 12 residues. CDR3 sequence: CALLGSASTQYF. The CDR3, as DNA: TGTGCCCTACTTGGGTCAGCGTCGACGCAGTATTTT.

This clone was seen a few times. The genes are TRBV19 and TRBJ1-2; no clear D gene. The V end was cut by 5 bases, the J end by 4 bases, with 14 bases between. Germline CDR1 and CDR2: LNHDA and SQIVND (reference sequence). CDR3 length: 14 residues. The CDR3 reads CASSPPGLSYGYTF. CDR3 DNA sequence: TGTGCCAGTAGTCCCCCGGGTCTTTCCTATGGCTACACCTTC.

Of note for this clone: Possible read error: a much larger clone is one base away. The rearrangement links TRBV13 to TRBJ2-3; D is unresolved. Germline CDR1 PRHDT, CDR2 FYEKMQ (reference sequence). V was shortened by 6 bases and J by 4 bases, with 8 bases between the two germline ends. The CDR3 is 12 residues long. CDR3 residues: CASSLYSDTQYF. The CDR3 nucleotides read TGTGCCAGCAGTTTATATTCAGATACGCAGTATTTT.

The V call is TRBV10-3, the J call TRBJ2-1; D could derive from TRBD1 or TRBD2 (5 bases each). Germline V gives CDR1 ENHRY, CDR2 SYGVKD. CDR3 length: 15 residues. Trimming took 6 bases from V and 0 from J, leaving 12 bases between them. DNA for the CDR3: TGTGCCATCAGGGGGGACGACACCTCCTACAATGAGCAGTTCTTC. Translation gives CAIRGDDTSYNEQFF.

This clone is medium-sized (0.01 to 0.1%) in the sample. V is TRBV6-4 and J is TRBJ2-1; unclear D gene. CDR3 length: 13 amino acids. Germline V gene lookup returns CDR1 MRHNA and CDR2 SNTAGT. V lost 2 bases, J lost 7 bases, and 9 bases lay in between. CDR3 amino acids: CASSDPFLNEQFF. CDR3 sequence (DNA): TGTGCCAGCAGTGACCCGTTTTTGAATGAGCAGTTCTTC.

J is TRBJ2-7 and V is TRBV4-2; a weak D match, TRBD1 (6 bases). V shed 5 bases and J shed 2 bases, with 22 bases lying between them. CDR1 is LGHNA, CDR2 YNFKEQ, per germline. The CDR3 length is 17 residues. Here the CDR3 DNA reads TGTGCCAGCAGCTTTCCCCTTCTTGACAGGACGACCTACGAGCAGTACTTC. Residues: CASSFPLLDRTTYEQYF.

This clone was recorded a few times. At one boundary the junction diverges from the germline segment, which might be a read error. The V gene is TRBV27, the J gene TRBJ1-5; the match to TRBD1 covers 8 bases. Germline V gene data show CDR1 as MNHEY and CDR2 as SMNVEV (reference sequence). The CDR3 loop spans 13 amino acids. CDR3 coding DNA: TGTGCCTGCAGCGGGACAGGATCGTGGCCCCAGCTTTTT. This gives the protein CACSGTGSWPQLF.

This clone appeared once. A read error may be the cause here, since a much bigger clone is one base away. V is TRBV6-5 and J is TRBJ2-3; D ambiguous. Germline V gene sequence: CDR1 MNHEY, CDR2 SVGAGI. V lost 5 bases to trimming and J lost 10 bases, with 22 bases between them. The CDR3 runs to 15 residues. The CDR3 sequence is CASSALVGSASSQYF. The CDR3 nucleotides are TGTGCCAGCAGTGCCCTAGTTGGGTCAGCGTCGTCGCAGTATTTT.

By sample fraction, this clone is large. This chain connects TRBV6-5 to TRBJ2-1; TRBD2 agrees at 8 bases. Germline V gives CDR1 MNHEY, CDR2 SVGAGI. The V segment lost 5 bases and the J segment 15 bases; nucleotides outside the gene matches: 9. This CDR3 region has 12 residues. DNA for the CDR3: TGTGCCAGCAGTGACGTCGGGACTAGTAGGTTCTTC. Its protein is CASSDVGTSRFF.

This clone occurred once. J is TRBJ2-4 and V is TRBV6-5; 9 nucleotides match TRBD2. With the DNA end fitting TRBJ2-1 better, the J assignment may be wrong. Germline V lookup: CDR1 MNHEY, CDR2 SVGAGI. The CDR3 length is 14 residues. CDR3 in DNA: TGTGCCGGCAATAGCGGGAGCGCCTACAATGAGCAGTTCTTC. Its protein product is CAGNSGSAYNEQFF.